Listed below are T cell receptor beta chains from one sample, sequenced in a study of vaccination and CD4 T cells after COVID-19. No antigens are known for them. One entry per CDR3 protein results from TCRdb running MiXCR on the PCR reads. This sample yields fewer than 15,000 distinct CDR3 sequences, of which approximately 47% are seen a single time; 18% belongs to the top ten. Sequenced material: cultured CD4+ T cells from blood. The receptor set was obtained from a human donor with COVID-19. The CDR3 runs from the conserved cysteine through the conserved F or W. Fields, in order: CDR3 length, V gene, D gene, CDR3 protein. The D gene is left open where the match is weak.

17 | TRBV7-8 | TRBD1 | CASSSLATGGISYEQYF
14 | TRBV6-1 | TRBD2 | CASSLLAGVNEQFF
16 | TRBV7-2 | TRBD2 | CASSLAPTSGWNEQFF
16 | TRBV7-2 | TRBD1 | CASSQGAIRSNYGYTF
13 | TRBV11-2 | - | CASSSHLAHEQYF
10 | TRBV2 | - | CASKENTIYF
14 | TRBV4-3 | - | CASSQVGNTGELFF
15 | TRBV28 | TRBD1 | CASTGPGQRSYEQYF
14 | TRBV25-1 | - | CASSPQMNTGELFF
11 | TRBV21-1 | - | CASSHRGTQYF
14 | TRBV6-4 | - | CASRRDFGAGELFF
14 | TRBV6-5 | - | CASSYEGRGEKLFF
15 | TRBV6-2/TRBV6-3 | TRBD1 | CASSNPGQTSRDYTF
12 | TRBV6-2/TRBV6-3 | - | CASSYVGNEQYF
14 | TRBV30 | TRBD1 | CAWSVGGRQETQYF
14 | TRBV11-2 | TRBD1 | CASSFDRAGQPQHF
16 | TRBV6-4 | TRBD2 | CASSVETSGGYNEQFF
15 | TRBV7-2 | - | CASSLKQGPNSPLHF
15 | TRBV19 | TRBD1 | CASSTDRGQNYGYTF
13 | TRBV2 | - | CASTRADGDTQYF
13 | TRBV18 | - | CASSGSQTYEQYF
11 | TRBV24-1 | - | CATRTDTEAFF
16 | TRBV6-2/TRBV6-3 | TRBD2 | CASGDLGGAEQETQYF
13 | TRBV10-1 | - | CASSPDRYDEQYF
16 | TRBV4-2 | TRBD1 | CASSQEKTGVAQPQHF
14 | TRBV6-1 | - | CASLLERINYGYTF
13 | TRBV7-9 | - | CASSLTTDTEAFF
15 | TRBV12-3/TRBV12-4 | - | CASSLRQANTGELFF
15 | TRBV20-1 | TRBD1 | CSARGVTGVNSPLHF
14 | TRBV29-1 | - | CSVDGTSPTGELFF
20 | TRBV21-1 | - | CASSKYERGAPTPGANVLTF
16 | TRBV9 | TRBD2 | CASSVAVAGGPGELFF
15 | TRBV5-1 | - | CASSLELQGPDTQYF
14 | TRBV2 | TRBD2 | CTSTGRDYTDTQYF
12 | TRBV2 | TRBD1 | CATNEMWGQGYF
13 | TRBV7-2 | - | CASSLGLHETQYF
17 | TRBV12-3/TRBV12-4 | TRBD2 | CASSLRGSGGASEIQYF
15 | TRBV28 | - | CASSSPGQVGETQYF
15 | TRBV6-1 | - | CASSGELGASYEQYF
14 | TRBV2 | - | CASSRGQGLTEAFF
11 | TRBV19 | - | CASSRGYGYTF
14 | TRBV20-1 | TRBD1 | CSARYRGMNTEAFF
15 | TRBV11-2 | - | CASSLGGSRGWEQYF
13 | TRBV27 | TRBD1 | CASTSTGQGSYTF
13 | TRBV6-5 | - | CASSYRFEETQYF
14 | TRBV2 | - | CASSVGRGNQPQHF
15 | TRBV20-1 | TRBD1 | CSARETGAYNSPLHF
18 | TRBV7-8 | - | CASSLVGQTMAGTDTQYF
14 | TRBV25-1 | - | CASSREGRTDTQYF
15 | TRBV19 | - | CASGILLDRSYGYTF